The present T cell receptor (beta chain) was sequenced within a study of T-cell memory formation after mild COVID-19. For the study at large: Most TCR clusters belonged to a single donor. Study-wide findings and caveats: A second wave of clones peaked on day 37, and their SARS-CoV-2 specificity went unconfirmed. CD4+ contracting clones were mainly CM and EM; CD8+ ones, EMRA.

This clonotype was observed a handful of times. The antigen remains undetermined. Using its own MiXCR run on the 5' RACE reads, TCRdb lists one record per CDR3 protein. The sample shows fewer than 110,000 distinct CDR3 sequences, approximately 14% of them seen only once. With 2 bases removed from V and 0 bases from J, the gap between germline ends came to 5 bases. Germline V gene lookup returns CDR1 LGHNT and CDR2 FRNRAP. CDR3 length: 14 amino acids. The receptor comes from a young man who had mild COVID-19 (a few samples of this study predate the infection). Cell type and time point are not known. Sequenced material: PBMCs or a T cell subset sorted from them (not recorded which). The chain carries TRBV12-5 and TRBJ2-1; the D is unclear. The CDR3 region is CASGLLSSYNEQFF. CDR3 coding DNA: TGTGCTAGTGGTTTGCTCAGCTCCTACAATGAGCAGTTCTTC.